This TCR beta chain is drawn from a study of T cell changes during pregnancy in multiple sclerosis (dated by TCRdb to between 2017 and 2020). For the wider study: Changes in the T cell repertoire over the course of pregnancy were examined in this study in women with multiple sclerosis.

The method was the immunoSEQ multiplex PCR assay. Entries here come from immuneACCESS through TCRdb and include only in-frame sequences with V and J called. Some clones fail to appear in such tables; in the studies checked, an unresolved V gene covers under half of the shortfall, and the cause of the remainder is unknown. The sample includes about 50,000 clones, with roughly 91% observed a single time. 0.25% to 0.3% of the sample comes from the top ten. Turning to this clone: It has no known antigen specificity. Base qualities are missing; no much larger clone stands one base away.

Reading from cysteine to phenylalanine, the CDR3 counts 12 amino acids. Only the CDR3 region is kept as DNA, spanning 36 bases read in frame from base 1. The germline V gene specifies LGHNT as CDR1 and FRNRAP as CDR2. The germline ends are 6 bases apart after V is trimmed by 4 bases and J by 5 bases. This receptor was obtained from a female donor with multiple sclerosis, enrolled in a pregnancy study. The material sequenced was CD4+ T cells from peripheral blood mononuclear cells, taken in the second trimester of pregnancy. The chain links TRBV12-5 with TRBJ1-5, and the D gene may be TRBD1, 5 bases matching. The CDR3 has the sequence CASGWGDQPQHF. DNA sequence: TGTGCTAGTGGTTGGGGGGATCAGCCCCAGCATTTT.